The present T cell receptor beta chain was sequenced within a study of cytomegalovirus exposure and HLA in healthy donors. Study-wide points: There were reportedly fewer N-insertions in an Asian-associated ancestry cluster than the roughly 610-donor mean, in a later analysis. Across donors, presence/absence analyses took sequencing depth to be roughly uniform.

CDR3 length equals 15 residues. Germline-derived CDR1 and CDR2 are SQVTM and ANQGSEA. V gave up 6 bases and J gave up 5 bases; unmatched junction bases: 15. The PCR made use of 60 Vbeta and 13 Jbeta primers. In the original processing: As a later analysis found, there were 82 million or so unique TCR beta chains, of which approximately 10 million were shared. TCRdb keeps only in-frame clones here, not all; method: immunoSEQ multiplex PCR. V, J and clone size are those of that table, while D and trimming were read from the DNA. The top ten clones hold 4% to 4.5% of a sample with 150,000 to 170,000 clones, around three quarters of them seen once. On this clone: Antigen specificity is unknown.

This TCR was sampled from a woman aged 35 to 49 in good health and CMV-seronegative. This chain uses TRBV29-1 with TRBJ1-1, with 7 bases matching TRBD1. Sequencing was performed on PBMCs. The CDR3 sequence is CSVRGPGGERTEAFF. CDR3 DNA sequence: TGCAGCGTGAGGGGGCCAGGGGGTGAGAGGACTGAAGCTTTCTTT.